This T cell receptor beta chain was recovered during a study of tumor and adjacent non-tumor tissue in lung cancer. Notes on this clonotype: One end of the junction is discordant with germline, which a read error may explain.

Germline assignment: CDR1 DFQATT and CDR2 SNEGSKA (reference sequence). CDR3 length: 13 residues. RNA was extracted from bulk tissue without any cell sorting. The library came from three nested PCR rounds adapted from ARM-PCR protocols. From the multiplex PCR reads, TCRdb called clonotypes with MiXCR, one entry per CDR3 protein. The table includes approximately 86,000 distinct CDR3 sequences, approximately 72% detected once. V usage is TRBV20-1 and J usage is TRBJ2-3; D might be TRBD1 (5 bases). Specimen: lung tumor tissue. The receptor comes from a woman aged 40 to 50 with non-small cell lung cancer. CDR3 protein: CRARVVGVDTQYF. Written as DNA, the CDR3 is TGCAGAGCTAGAGTAGTAGGGGTAGATACGCAGTATTTT.